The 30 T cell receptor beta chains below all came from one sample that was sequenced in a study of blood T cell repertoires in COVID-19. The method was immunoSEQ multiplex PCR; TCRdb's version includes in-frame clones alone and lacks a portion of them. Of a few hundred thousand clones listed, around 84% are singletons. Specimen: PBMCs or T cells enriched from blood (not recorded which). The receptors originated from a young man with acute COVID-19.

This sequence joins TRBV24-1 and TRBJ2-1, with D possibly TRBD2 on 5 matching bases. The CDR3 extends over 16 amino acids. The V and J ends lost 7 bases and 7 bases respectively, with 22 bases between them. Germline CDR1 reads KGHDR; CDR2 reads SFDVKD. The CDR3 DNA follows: TGTGCCACCAGCCTCGGGATAGACATTGTTGGAAATGAGCAGTTCTTC. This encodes CATSLGIDIVGNEQFF.

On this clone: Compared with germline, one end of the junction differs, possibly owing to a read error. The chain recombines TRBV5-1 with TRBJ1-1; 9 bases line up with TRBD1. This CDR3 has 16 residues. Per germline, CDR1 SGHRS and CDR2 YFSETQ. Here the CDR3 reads CASSFSPDRGNTEAFF. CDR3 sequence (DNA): TGTGCCAGCAGCTTTAGCCCGGACAGGGGGAACACTGAAGCTTTCTTT.

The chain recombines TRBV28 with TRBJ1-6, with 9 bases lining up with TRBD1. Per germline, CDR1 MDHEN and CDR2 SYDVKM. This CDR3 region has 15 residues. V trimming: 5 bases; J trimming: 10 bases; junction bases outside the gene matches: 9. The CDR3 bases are TGTGCCAGCAGTGGAGGGACAGGGAACAACTCACCCCTCCACTTT. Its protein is CASSGGTGNNSPLHF.

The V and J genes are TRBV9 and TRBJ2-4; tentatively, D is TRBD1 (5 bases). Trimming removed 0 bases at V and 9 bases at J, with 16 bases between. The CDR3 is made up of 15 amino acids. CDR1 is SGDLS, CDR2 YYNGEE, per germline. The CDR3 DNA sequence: TGTGCCAGCAGCGTAGAAGGGGCGCTCCATGGCATTCAGTACTTC. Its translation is CASSVEGALHGIQYF.

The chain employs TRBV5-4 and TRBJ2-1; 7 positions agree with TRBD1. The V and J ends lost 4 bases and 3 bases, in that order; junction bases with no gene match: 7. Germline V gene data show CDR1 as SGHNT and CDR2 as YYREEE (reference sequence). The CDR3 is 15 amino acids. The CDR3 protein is CASSDVQGLYNEQFF. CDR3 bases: TGTGCCAGCAGCGATGTACAGGGGCTCTACAATGAGCAGTTCTTC. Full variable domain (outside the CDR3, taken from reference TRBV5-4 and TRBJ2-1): ETGVTQSPTHLIKTRGQQVTLRCSSQSGHNTVSWYQQALGQGPQFIFQYYREEENGRGNFPPRFSGLQFPNYSSELNVNALELDDSALYLCASSDVQGLYNEQFFGPGTRLTVL.

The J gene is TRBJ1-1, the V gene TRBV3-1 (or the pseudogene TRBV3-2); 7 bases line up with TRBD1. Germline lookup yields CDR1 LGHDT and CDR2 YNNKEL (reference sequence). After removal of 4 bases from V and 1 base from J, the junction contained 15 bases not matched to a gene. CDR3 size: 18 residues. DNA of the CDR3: TGTGCCAGCAGCCCAAATACAGGGGTCTTTGAAGAGAACACTGAAGCTTTCTTT. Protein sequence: CASSPNTGVFEENTEAFF.

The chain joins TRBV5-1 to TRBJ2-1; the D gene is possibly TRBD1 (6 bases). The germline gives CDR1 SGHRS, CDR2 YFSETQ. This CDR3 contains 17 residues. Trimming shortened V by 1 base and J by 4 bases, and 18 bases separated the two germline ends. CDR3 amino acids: CASSLRLAVGAYNEQFF. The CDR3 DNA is TGCGCCAGCAGCTTGAGACTTGCCGTGGGGGCTTACAATGAGCAGTTCTTC.

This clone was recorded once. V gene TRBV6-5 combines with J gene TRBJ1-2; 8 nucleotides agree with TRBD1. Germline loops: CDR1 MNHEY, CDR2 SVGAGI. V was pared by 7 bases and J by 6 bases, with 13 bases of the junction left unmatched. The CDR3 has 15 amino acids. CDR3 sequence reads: CASTQGQGLEHGYTF. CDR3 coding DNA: TGTGCCAGCACCCAAGGACAGGGTTTGGAACATGGCTACACCTTC.

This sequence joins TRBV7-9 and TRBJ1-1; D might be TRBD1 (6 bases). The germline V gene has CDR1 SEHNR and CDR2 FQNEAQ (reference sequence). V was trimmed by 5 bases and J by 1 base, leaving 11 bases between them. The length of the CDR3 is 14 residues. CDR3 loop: CASSPTGKNTEAFF. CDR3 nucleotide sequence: TGTGCCAGCAGCCCTACAGGGAAGAACACTGAAGCTTTCTTT.

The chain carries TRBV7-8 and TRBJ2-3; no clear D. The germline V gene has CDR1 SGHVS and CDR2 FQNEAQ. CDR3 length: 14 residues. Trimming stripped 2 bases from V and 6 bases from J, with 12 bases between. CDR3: CASSLSARGDTQYF. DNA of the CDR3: TGTGCCAGCAGCTTATCAGCGCGTGGGGATACGCAGTATTTT.

For the CDR3, the DNA is TGTGCCAGCAGCTTGGCCTTTCGCGCCGGGGAGCTGTTTTTT. Translated, it gives CASSLAFRAGELFF. The chain combines TRBV5-4 with TRBJ2-2; D gene ambiguous. V dropped 0 bases and J dropped 6 bases, with 9 bases sitting between them. Germline loops: CDR1 SGHNT, CDR2 YYREEE (reference sequence). This CDR3 is 14 amino acids long.

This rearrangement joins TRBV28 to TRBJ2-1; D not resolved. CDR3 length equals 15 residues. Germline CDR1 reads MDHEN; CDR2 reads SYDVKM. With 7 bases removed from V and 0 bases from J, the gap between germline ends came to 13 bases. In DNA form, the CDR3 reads TGTGCCAGCAAGGCAGGCAAACCCTCCTACAATGAGCAGTTCTTC. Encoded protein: CASKAGKPSYNEQFF.

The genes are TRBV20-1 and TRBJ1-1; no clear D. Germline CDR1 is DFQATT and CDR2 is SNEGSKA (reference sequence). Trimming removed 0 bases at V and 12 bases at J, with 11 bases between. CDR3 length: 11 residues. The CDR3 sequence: CSARDLAGTFF. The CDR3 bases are TGCAGTGCTAGAGATCTAGCGGGGACTTTCTTT.

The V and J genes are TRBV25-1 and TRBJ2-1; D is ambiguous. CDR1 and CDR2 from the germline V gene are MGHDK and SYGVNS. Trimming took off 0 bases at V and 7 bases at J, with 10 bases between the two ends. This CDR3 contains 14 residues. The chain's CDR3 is CASSEYDSVNEQFF. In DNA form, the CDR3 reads TGTGCCAGCAGTGAATATGACTCAGTGAATGAGCAGTTCTTC.

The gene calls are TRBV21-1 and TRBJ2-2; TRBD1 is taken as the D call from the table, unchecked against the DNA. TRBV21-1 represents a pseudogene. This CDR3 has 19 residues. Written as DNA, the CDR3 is TGTGCCAGCAGCAAAACCCGGGACACTCGCCCAGAGGGCACCGGGGAGCTGTTTTTT. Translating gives CASSKTRDTRPEGTGELFF.

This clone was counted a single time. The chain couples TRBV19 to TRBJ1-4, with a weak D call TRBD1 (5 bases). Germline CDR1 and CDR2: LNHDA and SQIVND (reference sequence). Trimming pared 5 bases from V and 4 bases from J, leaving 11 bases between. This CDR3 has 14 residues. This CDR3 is CASSRAGLNEKLFF. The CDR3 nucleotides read TGTGCCAGTAGTCGGGCAGGGCTTAATGAAAAACTGTTTTTT.

The CDR3 DNA sequence: TGTGCCAGTAGCTCCCGGACAGGGAGTAACTATGGCTACACCTTC. This gives the protein CASSSRTGSNYGYTF. The J gene is TRBJ1-2, the V gene TRBV27; 8 bases are shared with TRBD1. CDR1 and CDR2 (germline): MNHEY, SMNVEV (reference sequence). The CDR3 has 15 amino acids. J was trimmed by 1 base and V by 9 bases; bases with no gene match: 10.

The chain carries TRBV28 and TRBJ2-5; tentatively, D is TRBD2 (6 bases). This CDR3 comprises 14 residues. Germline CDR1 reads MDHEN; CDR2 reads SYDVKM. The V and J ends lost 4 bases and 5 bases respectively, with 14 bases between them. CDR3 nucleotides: TGTGCCAGCAGTTCTCCGGTCGGGGGTGAGACCCAGTACTTC. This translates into CASSSPVGGETQYF.

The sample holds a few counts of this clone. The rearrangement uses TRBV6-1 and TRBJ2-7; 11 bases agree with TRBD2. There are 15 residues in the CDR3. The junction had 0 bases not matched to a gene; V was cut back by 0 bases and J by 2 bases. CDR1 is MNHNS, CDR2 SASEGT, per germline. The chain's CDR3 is CASSEASGGAYEQYV. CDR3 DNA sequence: TGTGCCAGCAGTGAAGCTAGCGGGGGGGCCTACGAGCAGTACGTC.

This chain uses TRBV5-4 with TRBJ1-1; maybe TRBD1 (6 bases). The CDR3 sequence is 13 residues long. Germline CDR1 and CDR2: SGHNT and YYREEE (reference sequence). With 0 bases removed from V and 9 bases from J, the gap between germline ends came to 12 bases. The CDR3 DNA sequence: TGTGCCAGCAGCTTGGAGGTGGGGGCTAAAGCTTTCTTT. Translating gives CASSLEVGAKAFF.

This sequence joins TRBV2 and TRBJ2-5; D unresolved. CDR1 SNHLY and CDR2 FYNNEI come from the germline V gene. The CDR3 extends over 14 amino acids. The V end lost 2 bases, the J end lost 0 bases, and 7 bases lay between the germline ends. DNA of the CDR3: TGTGCCAGCAGTGAATCCAGGAACCAAGAGACCCAGTACTTC. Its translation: CASSESRNQETQYF. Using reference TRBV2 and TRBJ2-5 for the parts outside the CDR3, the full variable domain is EPEVTQTPSHQVTQMGQEVILRCVPISNHLYFYWYRQILGQKVEFLVSFYNNEISEKSEIFDDQFSVERPDGSNFTLKIRSTKLEDSAMYFCASSESRNQETQYFGPGTRLLVL.

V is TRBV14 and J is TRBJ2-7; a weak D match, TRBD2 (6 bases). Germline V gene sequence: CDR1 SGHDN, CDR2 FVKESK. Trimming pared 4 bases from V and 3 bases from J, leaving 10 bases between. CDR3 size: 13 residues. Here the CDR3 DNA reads TGTGCCAGCAGCCTCTTTAGCGGCTACGAGCAGTACGTC. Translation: CASSLFSGYEQYV.

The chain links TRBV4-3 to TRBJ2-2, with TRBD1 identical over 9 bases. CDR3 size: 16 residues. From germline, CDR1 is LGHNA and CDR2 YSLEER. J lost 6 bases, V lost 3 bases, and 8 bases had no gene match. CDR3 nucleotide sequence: TGCGCCAGCAGCCAGCCGGGACAGGGATCCTCCGGGGAGCTGTTTTTT. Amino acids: CASSQPGQGSSGELFF.

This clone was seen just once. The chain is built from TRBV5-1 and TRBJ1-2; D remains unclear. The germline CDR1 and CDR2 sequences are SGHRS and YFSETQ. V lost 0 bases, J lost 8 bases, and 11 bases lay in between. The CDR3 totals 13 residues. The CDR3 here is CASSLDGWSGYTF. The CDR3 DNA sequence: TGCGCCAGCAGCTTGGACGGGTGGAGCGGCTACACCTTC.

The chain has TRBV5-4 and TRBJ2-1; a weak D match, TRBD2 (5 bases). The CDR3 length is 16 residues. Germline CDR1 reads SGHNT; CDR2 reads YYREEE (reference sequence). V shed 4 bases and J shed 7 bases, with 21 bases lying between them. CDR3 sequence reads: CASSLGGPGRRNEQFF. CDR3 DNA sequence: TGTGCCAGCAGCCTGGGCGGACCGGGAAGACGGAATGAGCAGTTCTTC.

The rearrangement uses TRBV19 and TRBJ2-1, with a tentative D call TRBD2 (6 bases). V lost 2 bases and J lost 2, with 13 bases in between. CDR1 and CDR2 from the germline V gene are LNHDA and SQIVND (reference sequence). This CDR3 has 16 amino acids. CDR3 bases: TGTGCCAGTAGTATAAATGGAAGGAGGGCCTACAATGAGCAGTTCTTC. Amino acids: CASSINGRRAYNEQFF.

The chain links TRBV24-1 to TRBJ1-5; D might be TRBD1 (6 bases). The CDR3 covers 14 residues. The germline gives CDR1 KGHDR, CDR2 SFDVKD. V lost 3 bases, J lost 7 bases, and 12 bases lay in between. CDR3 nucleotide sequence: TGTGCCACCAGTGATCCCCGGGACAAACAGCCCCAGCATTTT. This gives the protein CATSDPRDKQPQHF.

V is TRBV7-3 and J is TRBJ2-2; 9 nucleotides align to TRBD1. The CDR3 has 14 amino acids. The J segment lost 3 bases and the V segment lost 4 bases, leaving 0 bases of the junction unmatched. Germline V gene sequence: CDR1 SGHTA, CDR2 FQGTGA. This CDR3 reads CASSWDRDTGELFF. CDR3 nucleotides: TGTGCCAGCAGCTGGGACAGGGACACCGGGGAGCTGTTTTTT.

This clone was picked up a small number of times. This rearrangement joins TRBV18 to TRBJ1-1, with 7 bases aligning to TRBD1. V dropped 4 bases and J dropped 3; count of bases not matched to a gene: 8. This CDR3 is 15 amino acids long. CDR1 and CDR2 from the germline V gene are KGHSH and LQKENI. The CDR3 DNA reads TGTGCCAGCTCACGAGGGCAGGGGGATTACACTGAAGCTTTCTTT. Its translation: CASSRGQGDYTEAFF.

The CDR3 DNA is TGTGCCAGCAGTCCCGGGACTAGCGGTTCCCCTTCCCCCTACAATGAGCAGTTCTTC. Residues: CASSPGTSGSPSPYNEQFF. The rearrangement uses TRBV7-9 and TRBJ2-1, with TRBD2 identical over 11 bases. This CDR3 comprises 19 residues. V was pared by 6 bases and J by 2 bases, with 15 bases of the junction left unmatched. Germline V gives CDR1 SEHNR, CDR2 FQNEAQ (reference sequence).